Reported below is one TCR beta chain. The treatment here: 15 to 20 received Ad26.COV2.S at low or high dose, single or two shots; about 5 received placebo; per-sample allocation not given. At day 63 after the first vaccine or placebo injection, samples were drawn. Germline V gene lookup returns CDR1 MNHEY and CDR2 SMNVEV (reference sequence). There are 15 residues in the CDR3. The trim removed 1 base at V and 9 bases at J, leaving 7 bases unmatched. These data come from a study of Ad26.COV2.S vaccination and SARS-CoV-2 variants. The protocol was immunoSEQ multiplex PCR, while the TCRdb copy is restricted to in-frame clones and leaves out a portion. The table has about 480,000 clones, approximately 88% seen once; the top ten hold 10% to 15%.

This receptor was taken from a person aged 18 to 65 who received the Ad26.COV2.S COVID-19 vaccine or a placebo. Source: peripheral blood, taken in a trial of Ad26.COV2.S vaccine versus placebo. V usage is TRBV27 and J usage is TRBJ2-1; 9 bases line up with TRBD2. This CDR3 is CASSLWASGNAEQFF. The DNA of the CDR3 is TGTGCCAGCAGTTTATGGGCTAGCGGGAATGCTGAGCAGTTCTTC.